Given below is one TCR beta chain in context. Its antigen is unidentified. These data are taken from a study of cytomegalovirus exposure and HLA in healthy donors. Overall study context: Unique TCRs from HLA-typed donors, about 78 million of them, were held in an early data release. Notes on the study in general: In a later analysis, the majority of CMV-associated beta chains seemingly showed HLA restriction. Earlier analysis found most TCR beta V segments productive about 87% or about 30% of the time.

60 Vbeta and 13 Jbeta primers were used in PCR. Profiling relied on immunoSEQ multiplex PCR, and the TCRdb table lists in-frame clones only, not all of them. The sample records about 210,000 clones, roughly 85% being singletons. J was trimmed by 7 bases and V by 5 bases; bases with no gene match: 13. Germline lookup yields CDR1 MDHEN and CDR2 SYDVKM. The CDR3 extends over 16 amino acids. The sequenced material came from PBMCs. This clonotype was obtained from a male donor in good health and CMV-seronegative. This rearrangement joins TRBV28 to TRBJ1-3; 8 bases are a match to TRBD1. CDR3: CASSPSGRGLGNTIYF. The CDR3 DNA is TGTGCCAGCAGTCCCTCCGGCAGGGGGCTTGGGAACACCATATATTTT.